This T cell receptor beta chain was sequenced in a study of early T cells in non-severe SARS-CoV-2 infection. Study information: Sequencing of bulk RNA from unsorted whole blood was done, without chain pairing.

Whole-study findings and limits: Matching against VDJdb likely underestimated virus-specific expansions, favoring anti-spike CD8.

Per germline, CDR1 MNHEY and CDR2 SMNVEV (reference sequence). The CDR3 extends over 16 amino acids. Trimming took 8 bases from V and 4 from J, leaving 24 bases between them. Each cDNA molecule carried a unique molecular identifier. Each CDR3 protein gets one entry after TCRdb re-called the 5' RACE reads with MiXCR. Of more than 60,000 distinct CDR3 sequences in the sample, less than 15% were seen once. In this sample, this clonotype turned up many times. The antigen remains undetermined. The TCR was taken from an adult who was a healthcare worker with PCR-confirmed SARS-CoV-2 infection or an uninfected control (not recorded which). This rearrangement joins TRBV27 to TRBJ2-7, with D possibly matching TRBD2 (6 bases). Sample: whole blood. The CDR3 DNA sequence: TGTGCCAGCGGTCCTAGACGCGGGACGACCCTTTACGAGCAGTACTTC. Translated, it gives CASGPRRGTTLYEQYF.